The rows below give T cell receptor beta chains drawn from one sample of a study of cytomegalovirus exposure and HLA in healthy donors. Here immunoSEQ multiplex PCR was the method, and the copy in TCRdb shows in-frame clones only, minus some. The sample carries roughly 130,000 clones, roughly 84% recorded once. Sequenced input: PBMCs. Every receptor here comes from a boy between 10 and 17 years old in good health and CMV-seronegative. The CDR3 runs from the conserved cysteine through the conserved F or W. A D gene is named only where the DNA matches it firmly. Rows give clone size only sometimes, using once, few, many, or a class for an expanded clone.

V gene: TRBV14; clone size: once; D gene: TRBD2; J gene: TRBJ2-3; CDR3 protein: CASGIRGGSPDTQYF; CDR3 DNA: TGTGCCAGCGGTATACGGGGGGGCTCCCCAGATACGCAGTATTTT
V gene: TRBV2; clone size: NA; D gene: NA; J gene: TRBJ2-2; CDR3 protein: CASSEGIANTGELFF; CDR3 DNA: TGTGCCAGCAGCGAGGGAATCGCGAACACCGGGGAGCTGTTTTTT
V gene: TRBV2; clone size: NA; D gene: NA; J gene: TRBJ2-7; CDR3 protein: CASRDRPYEQYF; CDR3 DNA: TGTGCCAGCAGAGACAGGCCCTACGAGCAGTACTTC
V gene: TRBV5-6; clone size: NA; D gene: TRBD2; J gene: TRBJ2-1; CDR3 protein: CASSLDSLAGGTYNEQFF; CDR3 DNA: TGTGCCAGCAGCTTGGATTCACTCGCGGGGGGAACCTACAATGAGCAGTTCTTC
V gene: TRBV7-2; clone size: NA; D gene: NA; J gene: TRBJ2-5; CDR3 protein: CASSLAGGRGETQYF; CDR3 DNA: TGTGCCAGCAGCTTAGCGGGGGGGCGCGGAGAGACCCAGTACTTC
V gene: TRBV7-9; clone size: once; D gene: TRBD2; J gene: TRBJ2-7; CDR3 protein: CASSFTSGGYEQYF; CDR3 DNA: TGTGCCAGCAGCTTCACTAGCGGGGGATACGAGCAGTACTTC
V gene: TRBV15; clone size: NA; D gene: TRBD1; J gene: TRBJ1-5; CDR3 protein: CATSTTGGPTNQPQHF; CDR3 DNA: TGTGCCACCAGCACCACAGGGGGCCCAACCAATCAGCCCCAGCATTTT
V gene: TRBV7-9; clone size: NA; D gene: NA; J gene: TRBJ1-6; CDR3 protein: CASSSGLVNSPLHF; CDR3 DNA: TGTGCCAGCAGCTCGGGACTCGTAAATTCACCCCTCCACTTT
V gene: TRBV7-7; clone size: NA; D gene: TRBD2; J gene: TRBJ2-5; CDR3 protein: CASSSLAGGYQETQYF; CDR3 DNA: TGTGCCAGCAGCTCACTAGCGGGGGGATACCAAGAGACCCAGTACTTC
V gene: TRBV4-2; clone size: NA; D gene: NA; J gene: TRBJ1-6; CDR3 protein: CASSQDADNSPLHF; CDR3 DNA: TGTGCCAGCAGCCAAGATGCGGATAATTCACCCCTCCACTTT